A selection of T cell receptor beta chains follows, all from one sample in a study of blood T cell repertoires in COVID-19. Libraries were prepared by immunoSEQ multiplex PCR; TCRdb keeps only in-frame clonotypes and omits some of them. The table shows 120,000 or so clones, with less than 90% occurring only once. Sequences were obtained from peripheral blood. The origin of the receptors is a man older than 75 with active or convalescent COVID-19. Both conserved end residues are part of each CDR3. D genes are given only for firm matches. Clone size appears in some rows only: once, few, many, or a class for an expanded clone.

TRBV20-1	-	once	TRBJ2-5	CSASNQETQYF	TGCAGTGCTAGCAACCAAGAGACCCAGTACTTC
TRBV7-2	-	few	TRBJ1-1	CASSLGGRGRGAFF	TGTGCCAGCAGCTTAGGGGGCAGGGGCCGGGGAGCTTTCTTT
TRBV10-3	TRBD1	-	TRBJ2-7	CAIRRQGAGEQYF	TGTGCCATCAGACGACAGGGGGCTGGCGAGCAGTACTTC
TRBV3-1/TRBV3-2	-	-	TRBJ1-2	CASSHSAGFYGYTF	TGTGCCAGCAGCCATTCCGCAGGTTTCTATGGCTACACCTTC
TRBV6-2/TRBV6-3	TRBD2	once	TRBJ2-5	CASSYREAGQETQYF	TGTGCCAGCAGTTACCGAGAAGCGGGACAAGAGACCCAGTACTTC
TRBV18	TRBD1	-	TRBJ1-2	CASSPGQVNYGYTF	TGTGCCAGCTCACCGGGACAGGTGAACTATGGCTACACCTTC
TRBV29-1	-	-	TRBJ1-5	CSVEVGGAGSQPQHF	TGCAGCGTTGAAGTGGGAGGGGCCGGTAGTCAGCCCCAGCATTTT
TRBV4-1	-	-	TRBJ1-4	CASSQVGTSYEKLFF	TGCGCCAGCAGCCAAGTCGGGACTTCATACGAAAAACTGTTTTTT
TRBV4-1	TRBD2	-	TRBJ2-1	CASSPHGGGAGGPSGQFF	TGCGCCAGCAGCCCCCACGGTGGAGGAGCGGGGGGGCCAAGTGGGCAGTTCTTC
TRBV9	TRBD1	-	TRBJ2-5	CASSDTRGQTQYF	TGTGCCAGCAGCGACACCAGGGGGCAGACCCAGTACTTC
TRBV4-3	TRBD1	-	TRBJ2-7	CASSQELQGFHEQYF	TGCGCCAGCAGCCAAGAATTACAGGGGTTCCACGAGCAGTACTTC
TRBV28	-	-	TRBJ1-2	CASSPPSIYGYTF	TGTGCCAGCAGCCCGCCGAGTATCTATGGCTACACCTTC
TRBV7-9	TRBD2	-	TRBJ2-5	CASSPSGTSGRGETQYF	TGTGCCAGCAGCCCATCGGGGACTAGCGGGAGAGGAGAGACCCAGTACTTC
TRBV15	-	-	TRBJ2-1	CATRGSGLNNEQFF	TGTGCCACCCGCGGATCTGGCCTAAACAATGAGCAGTTCTTC
TRBV19	TRBD1	once	TRBJ1-5	CASGDRASNQPQHF	TGTGCCAGCGGGGACAGGGCTAGCAATCAGCCCCAGCATTTT
TRBV6-4	TRBD1	once	TRBJ2-3	CASSGQGRTDTQYF	TGTGCCAGCAGTGGACAGGGCCGGACAGATACGCAGTATTTT
TRBV12-3/TRBV12-4	TRBD1	-	TRBJ1-2	CASSFDRVGSYTF	TGTGCCAGCAGTTTCGACAGGGTGGGGAGCTACACCTTC
TRBV18	TRBD1	-	TRBJ1-6	CASSPRGRDRGNWSLHF	TGTGCCAGCTCACCACGCGGACGGGACAGGGGAAACTGGTCCCTCCACTTT
TRBV21-1	-	-	TRBJ2-7	CASSNSGSSYEQYF	TGTGCCAGCAGCAACAGTGGGAGCTCCTACGAGCAGTACTTC
TRBV6-4	-	once	TRBJ1-5	CASRGRGTRLTNSNQPQHF	TGTGCCAGCAGGGGCAGAGGGACACGCCTTACAAATAGCAATCAGCCCCAGCATTTT
TRBV19	TRBD2	-	TRBJ2-3	CASSSTSGFHTQYF	TGTGCCAGTAGTTCAACTAGCGGGTTCCATACGCAGTATTTT
TRBV19	TRBD1	-	TRBJ2-7	CASRLTGGLMGEQYF	TGTGCCAGTAGGTTGACAGGGGGCTTGATGGGAGAGCAGTACTTC
TRBV5-1	TRBD1	-	TRBJ1-4	CASSLAGQAEKLFF	TGCGCCAGCAGCTTGGCGGGACAGGCTGAAAAACTGTTTTTT
TRBV9	-	few	TRBJ1-1	CASSVLPGNTEAFF	TGTGCCAGCAGCGTATTACCCGGGAACACTGAAGCTTTCTTT
TRBV7-9	-	-	TRBJ2-1	CASSSPRDSYNEQFF	TGTGCCAGCAGCTCACCCCGGGACTCCTACAATGAGCAGTTCTTC
TRBV2	-	-	TRBJ1-2	CASNQGGDGYTF	TGTGCCAGCAACCAGGGAGGAGATGGCTACACCTTC
TRBV27	-	-	TRBJ2-6	CASSSPYSGANVLTF	TGTGCCAGCAGCTCCCCGTACTCTGGGGCCAACGTCCTGACTTTC
TRBV7-9	TRBD2	-	TRBJ2-7	CASSPASGGYEQYF	TGTGCCAGCAGCCCCGCTAGCGGAGGCTACGAGCAGTACTTC
TRBV18	-	once	TRBJ2-3	CASSVLTRPSTDTQYF	TGTGCCAGCTCCGTCCTCACCAGGCCTAGCACAGATACGCAGTATTTT
TRBV6-2/TRBV6-3	TRBD2	-	TRBJ2-1	CASSYSGTSGRLTRYNEQFF	TGTGCCAGCAGTTACTCAGGGACTAGCGGGAGACTCACGCGGTACAATGAGCAGTTCTTC
TRBV7-2	TRBD2	-	TRBJ2-7	CASSSRTSRYEQYF	TGTGCCAGCAGCTCAAGGACTAGCCGCTACGAGCAGTACTTC
TRBV19	-	-	TRBJ1-1	CASSIRGLWTEAFF	TGTGCCAGTAGTATTAGGGGCCTATGGACTGAAGCTTTCTTT
TRBV19	TRBD1	once	TRBJ1-4	CASSIPGRGLEKLFF	TGTGCCAGTAGTATTCCCGGCAGGGGGCTCGAAAAACTGTTTTTT
TRBV4-1	-	-	TRBJ1-6	CASSQVSSSYNSPLHF	TGCGCCAGCAGCCAAGTTAGCAGCTCCTATAATTCACCCCTCCACTTT
TRBV7-3	TRBD2	-	TRBJ2-3	CASSRTSGRAWGGTDTQYF	TGTGCCAGCAGCCGGACTAGCGGGAGGGCCTGGGGGGGCACAGATACGCAGTATTTT
TRBV5-8	-	-	TRBJ2-3	CASSLLVSSGLTDTQYF	TGTGCCAGCAGCCTCCTCGTTAGCAGCGGCCTCACAGATACGCAGTATTTT
TRBV4-3	TRBD2	-	TRBJ2-5	CASSQGGLAGETQYF	TGCGCCAGCAGCCAAGGGGGACTAGCGGGAGAGACCCAGTACTTC
TRBV9	TRBD1	-	TRBJ1-4	CASSATTGEREKLFF	TGTGCCAGCAGCGCCACGACAGGGGAACGCGAAAAACTGTTTTTT
TRBV19	TRBD2	-	TRBJ2-5	CASGLAGTRQETQYF	TGTGCGAGTGGACTAGCGGGGACAAGACAAGAGACCCAGTACTTC
TRBV6-2/TRBV6-3	-	-	TRBJ1-2	CASSPQLLRGDYGYTF	TGTGCCAGCAGCCCCCAACTACTACGAGGAGACTATGGCTACACCTTC
TRBV1	-	few	TRBJ2-2	CTSSLRGPTGELFF	TGCACCAGCAGCTTAAGGGGGCCCACCGGGGAGCTGTTTTTT
TRBV7-2	TRBD1	few	TRBJ2-7	CASSLYLLGTGYDEQYF	TGTGCCAGCAGCTTATATTTGTTAGGGACAGGGTATGACGAGCAGTACTTC
TRBV6-2/TRBV6-3	TRBD2	-	TRBJ2-7	CASSYPPGGAGYEQYF	TGTGCCAGCAGTTACCCCCCGGGGGGGGCGGGCTACGAGCAGTACTTC
TRBV10-3	-	-	TRBJ1-5	CAISDNNQPQHF	TGTGCCATCAGTGACAACAATCAGCCCCAGCATTTT
TRBV28	TRBD1	-	TRBJ2-5	CASSFPSISQGAARETQYF	TGTGCCAGCAGCTTCCCCTCAATCTCACAGGGGGCAGCACGGGAGACCCAGTACTTC
TRBV7-3	-	-	TRBJ1-1	CASSLGSENTEAFF	TGTGCCAGCAGCTTAGGCAGCGAGAACACTGAAGCTTTCTTT
TRBV28	-	-	TRBJ1-2	CASSFGDTTYGYTF	TGTGCCAGCAGTTTTGGGGACACGACCTATGGCTACACCTTC
TRBV2	TRBD1	-	TRBJ2-2	CASRQGAFGTGELFF	TGTGCCAGCAGGCAGGGGGCGTTCGGCACCGGGGAGCTGTTTTTT
TRBV5-4	TRBD1	-	TRBJ2-7	CASSLWTGSEQYF	TGTGCCAGCAGCTTATGGACAGGTAGCGAGCAGTACTTC
TRBV6-2/TRBV6-3	TRBD2	-	TRBJ2-7	CASSYRLAGSSYEQYF	TGTGCCAGCAGTTACCGGCTAGCGGGTAGCTCCTACGAGCAGTACTTC
TRBV9	-	-	TRBJ2-6	CASSVEGPSSGANVLTF	TGTGCCAGCAGCGTAGAGGGGCCGAGCTCTGGGGCCAACGTCCTGACTTTC
TRBV7-3	-	-	TRBJ2-1	CASSFRGASNEQFF	TGTGCCAGCAGCTTCCGGGGGGCGTCCAATGAGCAGTTCTTC
TRBV6-2/TRBV6-3	TRBD1	-	TRBJ2-3	CASSSYRDRVKDTQYF	TGTGCCAGCAGTTCTTACCGGGACAGGGTCAAAGATACGCAGTATTTT